This is a list of T cell receptor beta chains from one sample in a study of regulatory T cells in long-lasting Graves disease. Via MiXCR, TCRdb re-called the multiplex PCR reads, giving one row per CDR3 protein. Found here are around 450,000 distinct CDR3 sequences, under 25% of them singletons; the top ten hold about 7%. Sample: peripheral blood mononuclear cells (PBMCs), taken when the disease was refractory, from a patient treated with antithyroid drugs. The receptor set was obtained from a female donor with Graves disease. Each CDR3 is given with its conserved first and last residue.

v_gene: TRBV29-1; j_gene: TRBJ2-7; CDR3aa: CSVLPRVGTAVNPYEQYF
v_gene: TRBV7-2; j_gene: TRBJ2-7; CDR3aa: CASSLGGRGITYEQYF
v_gene: TRBV6-1; j_gene: TRBJ2-7; CDR3aa: CASSVGTAAYEQYF
v_gene: TRBV20-1; j_gene: TRBJ2-2; CDR3aa: CSGLGQNTGELFF
v_gene: TRBV12-3/TRBV12-4; j_gene: TRBJ2-5; CDR3aa: CASSQPDNVGRAQYF
v_gene: TRBV20-1; j_gene: TRBJ2-7; CDR3aa: CSAKGDRADGRYF
v_gene: TRBV7-9; j_gene: TRBJ1-6; CDR3aa: CASSPPGQGNSPLHF
v_gene: TRBV7-8; j_gene: TRBJ2-7; CDR3aa: CASSPRTSGNLGEQYF
v_gene: TRBV20-1; j_gene: TRBJ2-7; CDR3aa: CSAPTSGGYEQYF
v_gene: TRBV12-3/TRBV12-4; j_gene: TRBJ2-5; CDR3aa: CASSFLGDNSDQTQYF
v_gene: TRBV28; j_gene: TRBJ1-2; CDR3aa: CASTGDRSYGYTF
v_gene: TRBV30; j_gene: TRBJ1-2; CDR3aa: CAWSVGTGGYGYTF
v_gene: TRBV15; j_gene: TRBJ2-3; CDR3aa: CATSRSILLAEPTDTQYF
v_gene: TRBV20-1; j_gene: TRBJ1-2; CDR3aa: CSAPKFAGAGYGYTF
v_gene: TRBV7-9; j_gene: TRBJ2-7; CDR3aa: CASSQTNGLAGSSYEQYF
v_gene: TRBV11-2; j_gene: TRBJ2-7; CDR3aa: CASSPGLAGSFSYEQYF
v_gene: TRBV4-1; j_gene: TRBJ1-5; CDR3aa: CASSQGAKPQHF
v_gene: TRBV20-1; j_gene: TRBJ1-4; CDR3aa: CSATRGGEKLFF
v_gene: TRBV12-3/TRBV12-4; j_gene: TRBJ1-5; CDR3aa: CASSPTGISAKPQHF
v_gene: TRBV7-2; j_gene: TRBJ2-7; CDR3aa: CASSSELAGGFEQYF
v_gene: TRBV11-2; j_gene: TRBJ2-1; CDR3aa: CASSRTPPGNGLGNEQFF
v_gene: TRBV11-2; j_gene: TRBJ2-5; CDR3aa: CASSFALDETQYF
v_gene: TRBV28; j_gene: TRBJ1-6; CDR3aa: CASTFMVQGYSPLHF
v_gene: TRBV28; j_gene: TRBJ1-2; CDR3aa: CASRSGLPYGYTF
v_gene: TRBV28; j_gene: TRBJ2-5; CDR3aa: CASSSVGQGGRQETQYF
v_gene: TRBV6-2/TRBV6-3; j_gene: TRBJ1-5; CDR3aa: CASSASRQGAGQPQHF
v_gene: TRBV20-1; j_gene: TRBJ2-7; CDR3aa: CSVMSGWDEQYF
v_gene: TRBV7-3; j_gene: TRBJ1-6; CDR3aa: CASSLMGGSPLHF
v_gene: TRBV2; j_gene: TRBJ2-5; CDR3aa: CASRRDETQYF
v_gene: TRBV28; j_gene: TRBJ2-6; CDR3aa: CASSSAWGSGANVLTF
v_gene: TRBV6-9; j_gene: TRBJ2-5; CDR3aa: CASSLAGADQETQYF
v_gene: TRBV2; j_gene: TRBJ1-2; CDR3aa: CASGFDRGSNYGYTF
v_gene: TRBV2; j_gene: TRBJ1-4; CDR3aa: CASRPTGGVEKLFF
v_gene: TRBV30; j_gene: TRBJ1-5; CDR3aa: CAWSVLSHAEPQHF
v_gene: TRBV3-1; j_gene: TRBJ2-4; CDR3aa: CASSQDRDTLAKNIQYF
v_gene: TRBV24-1; j_gene: TRBJ1-1; CDR3aa: CATSDFQGGRAFF
v_gene: TRBV4-2; j_gene: TRBJ2-5; CDR3aa: CASSHLTQAQETQYF
v_gene: TRBV20-1; j_gene: TRBJ2-1; CDR3aa: CSARGPYNEQFF
v_gene: TRBV7-9; j_gene: TRBJ2-7; CDR3aa: CASSLANYPYEQYF
v_gene: TRBV2; j_gene: TRBJ2-7; CDR3aa: CASSGPTSSSYEQYF
v_gene: TRBV18; j_gene: TRBJ2-6; CDR3aa: CASYGANVLTF
v_gene: TRBV9; j_gene: TRBJ2-7; CDR3aa: CASSHSGTGGYEQYF
v_gene: TRBV24-1; j_gene: TRBJ2-3; CDR3aa: CATSDERGGFTDTQYF
v_gene: TRBV7-2; j_gene: TRBJ2-7; CDR3aa: CASSSQPGLAGLTTSYEQYF
v_gene: TRBV2; j_gene: TRBJ2-6; CDR3aa: CASRDRFSGANVLTF
v_gene: TRBV13; j_gene: TRBJ2-7; CDR3aa: CASSPPLGYEQYF
v_gene: TRBV6-5; j_gene: TRBJ1-1; CDR3aa: CASSYRMGANTEAFF
v_gene: TRBV5-1; j_gene: TRBJ1-5; CDR3aa: CASSYPGQGSNQPQHF
v_gene: TRBV7-9; j_gene: TRBJ2-4; CDR3aa: CASSLWGDKSNIQYF
v_gene: TRBV20-1; j_gene: TRBJ2-5; CDR3aa: CSAPPRGGTYQETQYF
v_gene: TRBV20-1; j_gene: TRBJ1-5; CDR3aa: CSASSSGQGDNQPQHF
v_gene: TRBV11-2; j_gene: TRBJ2-7; CDR3aa: CASSSALEGEQYF
v_gene: TRBV2; j_gene: TRBJ1-2; CDR3aa: CASSGQGEYGYTF